Each of the 31 T cell receptor beta chains below was sequenced from the same sample in a study of T-cell reconstitution after alpha-beta-depleted transplantation in children. The library targeted TCRbeta and was prepared with unique molecular identifiers. TCRdb passed the PCR reads through MiXCR, listing each CDR3 protein once. Seen here are 250,000 to 350,000 distinct CDR3 sequences, more than 8% observed once, and the top ten hold over 9.5%. The sample here was PBMCs from the stem cell graft donor, taken from the stem cell graft. These receptors came from a human donor who donated a stem cell graft to a child with SCID.

This clonotype was counted only a few times. This chain joins TRBV7-9 and TRBJ2-5; 10 bases agree with TRBD2. Looked up from germline, CDR1 is SEHNR and CDR2 is FQNEAQ (reference sequence). The CDR3 contains 17 residues. Germline trimming cut 5 bases from V and 5 bases from J; bases unmatched to any gene: 14. CDR3 bases: TGTGCCAGCAGCCTGTCGCTAGCGGGGGCCCCGGGGGAGACCCAGTACTTC. Protein sequence: CASSLSLAGAPGETQYF.

This clonotype was counted a single time. This chain uses TRBV19 with TRBJ2-7; D gene uncertain. The CDR3 is 11 amino acids. The germline V and J ends were trimmed by 5 bases and 5 bases, with 7 bases remaining between them. Germline CDR1 LNHDA, CDR2 SQIVND (reference sequence). CDR3 nucleotides: TGTGCCAGTAGTGCACGCCACGAGCAGTACTTC. Translating gives CASSARHEQYF.

This clonotype was recorded a few times. V and J are TRBV12-5 and TRBJ1-1, with a weak D call TRBD1 (6 bases). The CDR3 runs 16 residues. V was trimmed by 0 bases and J by 5 bases, leaving 16 bases between them. The V gene's germline CDR1 is LGHNT and CDR2 FRNRAP. The CDR3 loop is CASGLVQRTAKTEAFF. The CDR3 bases are TGTGCTAGTGGTTTGGTACAAAGGACAGCTAAGACTGAAGCTTTCTTT.

CDR3 residues: CASSLNHQGSSYNSPLHF. CDR3 in DNA: TGTGCCAGCAGTTTAAATCATCAGGGGAGCTCCTATAATTCACCCCTCCACTTT. The chain uses TRBV6-5 and TRBJ1-6, with a possible D match to TRBD1 (6 bases). This CDR3 comprises 18 residues. Per germline, CDR1 MNHEY and CDR2 SVGAGI. The V end was cut by 4 bases, the J end by 0 bases, with 16 bases between.

This clonotype was counted ten times or more. This chain connects TRBV6-2 or TRBV6-3 to TRBJ1-2; D is perhaps TRBD1 (5 bases). The germline V gene has CDR1 MNHEY and CDR2 SVGEGT. The CDR3 consists of 14 residues. V dropped 5 bases and J dropped 0 bases, with 10 bases sitting between them. DNA for the CDR3: TGTGCCAGCAGTCGGGACGGAACTAACTATGGCTACACCTTC. Translated, it gives CASSRDGTNYGYTF.

The table lists this clonotype with a few counts. The chain employs TRBV25-1 and TRBJ2-5; D gene ambiguous. There are 11 residues in the CDR3. V lost 4 bases and J lost 6, with 6 bases in between. Germline V gene data show CDR1 as MGHDK and CDR2 as SYGVNS. In DNA form, the CDR3 reads TGTGCCAGCAGTGCCCTCCAGACCCAGTACTTC. Amino acid sequence: CASSALQTQYF.

This clonotype was counted only a few times. The CDR3: CASSLDVSGKNIQYF. CDR3 bases: TGTGCCAGCAGCTTAGATGTTAGCGGGAAAAACATTCAGTACTTC. The chain couples TRBV7-6 to TRBJ2-4; 7 bases fit TRBD2. This CDR3 is 15 amino acids long. Germline values: CDR1 SGHVS, CDR2 FNYEAQ. V was pared by 1 base and J by 4 bases, with 4 bases of the junction left unmatched.

CDR3 coding DNA: TGTGCCAGCAGTTTAGCCAGGACAGGGGGCGGTGGCTACACCTTC. This codes for CASSLARTGGGGYTF. This chain links TRBV12-3 or TRBV12-4 with TRBJ1-2; TRBD1 aligns across 11 bases. CDR3 length equals 15 residues. The V and J ends lost 0 bases and 7 bases, in that order; junction bases with no gene match: 4.

This chain connects TRBV29-1 to TRBJ2-5; D is perhaps TRBD1 (5 bases). The CDR3 consists of 12 residues. Trimming took off 7 bases at V and 2 bases at J, with 11 bases between the two ends. CDR1 SQVTM and CDR2 ANQGSEA come from the germline V gene. The CDR3 region is CSAEGAQETQYF. The CDR3 DNA sequence: TGCAGCGCAGAAGGGGCGCAAGAGACCCAGTACTTC.

V is TRBV11-1 and J is TRBJ1-2, with unresolved D. The CDR3 is made up of 16 amino acids. Trimming removed 5 bases at V and 3 bases at J, with 19 bases between. CDR1 is SGHAT and CDR2 is FQDESV in the germline V gene (reference sequence). The CDR3 bases are TGTGCCAGCAGCCCAACACGTGGTGAGACACACTATGGCTACACCTTC. It is translated as CASSPTRGETHYGYTF.

This clonotype was seen more than once but under ten times. The chain uses TRBV10-3 and TRBJ1-3; D gene ambiguous. This CDR3 has 12 residues. V gave up 4 bases and J gave up 0 bases, with 1 base separating them. Per the germline V gene, CDR1 is ENHRY and CDR2 is SYGVKD. The CDR3 nucleotides read TGTGCCATCAGTGCCTCTGGAAACACCATATATTTT. Its translation is CAISASGNTIYF.

The chain uses TRBV5-1 and TRBJ1-1; 7 bases line up with TRBD1. The CDR3 runs 14 residues. From germline, CDR1 is SGHRS and CDR2 YFSETQ. V gave up 4 bases and J gave up 11 bases; unmatched junction bases: 14. CDR3 nucleotide sequence: TGCGCCAGCAGCACACGCACAGGGGACTCGACTGCTTTCTTT. Translating gives CASSTRTGDSTAFF.

This clonotype was found a few times. The chain has TRBV20-1 and TRBJ2-5; 16 bases line up with TRBD2. The J segment lost 2 bases and the V segment lost 3 bases, leaving 3 bases of the junction unmatched. The CDR3 is 16 amino acids. Germline CDR1 DFQATT, CDR2 SNEGSKA (reference sequence). The CDR3 loop reads CSARGTSGGEQETQYF. The CDR3, as DNA: TGCAGTGCTAGGGGGACTAGCGGGGGGGAACAAGAGACCCAGTACTTC.

The V gene is TRBV6-1, the J gene TRBJ2-1; TRBD1 matches 10 bases. The CDR3 consists of 15 residues. Germline lookup yields CDR1 MNHNS and CDR2 SASEGT. V lost 3 bases and J lost 5; bases outside the gene matches: 4. Written as DNA, the CDR3 is TGTGCCAGCAGTGACGGGACAGGGGTAAACAATGAGCAGTTCTTC. Translated: CASSDGTGVNNEQFF.

The CDR3 region is CASSPLGPGLEINQPQHF. CDR3 in DNA: TGTGCCAGCTCACCACTAGGACCCGGGTTAGAGATAAATCAGCCCCAGCATTTT. This chain uses TRBV18 with TRBJ1-5, with D hard to call. Germline CDR1 and CDR2: KGHSH and LQKENI. The CDR3 runs to 18 residues. The V end lost 1 base, the J end lost 4 bases, and 20 bases lay between the germline ends.

This clonotype was counted ten times or more. One end of the junction fails to match germline, which may point to a read error. The chain recombines TRBV4-1 with TRBJ1-1; 9 bases are shared with TRBD1. The CDR3 is made up of 14 amino acids. CDR1 and CDR2 (germline): MGHRA, YSYEKL. The CDR3 loop reads CASSRQGVNTEAFF. The CDR3 DNA follows: TGTGCCAGCAGCCGACAGGGGGTGAACACTGAAGCTTTCTTT.

This clonotype was counted between two and nine times. The genes are TRBV29-1 and TRBJ2-5; 8 bases are a match to TRBD1. V gave up 7 bases and J gave up 5 bases; unmatched junction bases: 12. Germline V gene lookup returns CDR1 SQVTM and CDR2 ANQGSEA. CDR3 length equals 14 residues. The CDR3 DNA reads TGCAGCGCGTTCGGAGCAGGGGGCGCGGAGACCCAGTACTTC. Translating it yields CSAFGAGGAETQYF. The full variable domain, with the rest looked up from reference TRBV29-1 and TRBJ2-5, is SAVISQKPSRDICQRGTSLTIQCQVDSQVTMMFWYRQQPGQSLTLIATANQGSEATYESGFVIDKFPISRPNLTFSTLTVSNMSPEDSSIYLCSAFGAGGAETQYFGPGTRLLVL.

At least ten counts were recorded for this clonotype. The chain joins TRBV5-6 to TRBJ2-1, with 9 bases fitting TRBD1. This CDR3 has 12 amino acids. With V trimmed by 5 bases and J by 10 bases, 4 bases remained unmatched. Germline assignment: CDR1 SGHDT and CDR2 YYEEEE. The CDR3 DNA sequence: TGTGCCAGCAGAGACAGGGGGAGGGAGCAGTTCTTC. This sequence encodes CASRDRGREQFF.

The V and J genes are TRBV19 and TRBJ1-5, with 11 bases fitting TRBD1. The CDR3 loop spans 16 amino acids. From germline, CDR1 is LNHDA and CDR2 SQIVND (reference sequence). V shed 4 bases, J shed 1 base, and the junction held 3 bases outside the gene matches. The CDR3 here is CASSKGQGGSNQPQHF. The CDR3, as DNA: TGTGCCAGTAGTAAGGGACAGGGGGGGAGCAATCAGCCCCAGCATTTT.

This clonotype showed up just a few times. V and J are TRBV7-9 and TRBJ1-2; no clear D gene. The V and J ends lost 3 bases and 4 bases respectively, with 6 bases between them. CDR1 is SEHNR and CDR2 is FQNEAQ in the germline V gene (reference sequence). CDR3 length: 12 residues. The CDR3 sequence is CASSFGGYGYTF. DNA of the CDR3: TGTGCCAGCAGCTTCGGAGGCTATGGCTACACCTTC.

This clonotype was observed at least ten times. V and J are TRBV12-3 or TRBV12-4 and TRBJ2-1; D is ambiguous. V lost 6 bases and J lost 0, with 6 bases in between. The CDR3 sequence is 13 residues long. The CDR3 DNA is TGTGCCAGCAGACTGAGCTCCTACAATGAGCAGTTCTTC. Residues: CASRLSSYNEQFF.

This clonotype was detected a few times. The rearrangement joins TRBV3-1 to TRBJ1-1; no firm D call. CDR1 is LGHDT, CDR2 YNNKEL, per germline (reference sequence). The V end lost 3 bases, the J end lost 8 bases, and 13 bases lay between the germline ends. The CDR3 contains 13 residues. CDR3 region: CASSQGISPEAFF. The CDR3 nucleotides are TGTGCCAGCAGCCAGGGGATATCCCCCGAAGCTTTCTTT.

The chain links TRBV6-1 to TRBJ1-5, with D possibly matching TRBD1 (6 bases). Germline lookup yields CDR1 MNHNS and CDR2 SASEGT. Trimming took 5 bases from V and 0 from J, leaving 11 bases between them. The CDR3 contains 15 residues. In nucleotides, the CDR3 is TGTGCCAGCAGTCCAGGGGTCCTTAGCAATCAGCCCCAGCATTTT. As protein: CASSPGVLSNQPQHF.

The rearrangement links TRBV6-5 to TRBJ2-2; 14 bases match TRBD2. CDR1 is MNHEY and CDR2 is SVGAGI in the germline V gene. With V trimmed by 2 bases and J by 3 bases, 8 bases remained unmatched. The CDR3 has 19 amino acids. Here the CDR3 reads CASSYARLAGGLDTGELFF. CDR3 nucleotides: TGTGCCAGCAGTTACGCGAGACTAGCGGGGGGGCTGGACACCGGGGAGCTGTTTTTT.

The J gene is TRBJ2-3, the V gene TRBV2, with D possibly TRBD1 on 5 matching bases. Trimming took off 2 bases at V and 3 bases at J, with 9 bases between the two ends. Germline CDR1 is SNHLY and CDR2 is FYNNEI. This CDR3 comprises 14 residues. CDR3 coding DNA: TGTGCCAGCAGTGAAACAAGGGGTACAGATACGCAGTATTTT. This gives the protein CASSETRGTDTQYF.

This sequence joins TRBV6-1 and TRBJ2-1, with 11 bases fitting TRBD1. The CDR3 sequence is 15 residues long. CDR1 and CDR2 from the germline V gene are MNHNS and SASEGT. Germline trimming cut 8 bases from V and 8 bases from J; bases unmatched to any gene: 11. CDR3 protein: CASQPGTGGTDEQFF. The CDR3 DNA follows: TGTGCCAGCCAACCCGGGACAGGGGGAACGGATGAGCAGTTCTTC.

The genes are TRBV2 and TRBJ2-7, with TRBD1 as a possible D gene (6 bases). The CDR3 length is 15 residues. Germline V gene data show CDR1 as SNHLY and CDR2 as FYNNEI. V was trimmed by 3 bases and J by 0 bases, leaving 12 bases between them. The CDR3: CASSDDLTGSYEQYF. The CDR3 nucleotides are TGTGCCAGCAGTGACGACCTGACAGGCTCCTACGAGCAGTACTTC.

The chain couples TRBV3-1 to TRBJ2-2, with D unresolved. Germline values: CDR1 LGHDT, CDR2 YNNKEL (reference sequence). Trimming removed 5 bases at V and 0 bases at J, with 10 bases between. The CDR3 has 15 residues. The CDR3 sequence: CASSSPRPNTGELFF. CDR3 sequence (DNA): TGTGCCAGCAGCTCCCCACGCCCGAACACCGGGGAGCTGTTTTTT.

The J gene is TRBJ2-2, the V gene TRBV29-1; a possible D gene is TRBD2 (6 bases). Per germline, CDR1 SQVTM and CDR2 ANQGSEA. Trimming pared 4 bases from V and 7 bases from J, leaving 16 bases between. The CDR3 runs 14 residues. CDR3 protein: CSVGGPGVSGELFF. As DNA, the CDR3 is TGCAGCGTTGGGGGTCCGGGGGTTAGCGGGGAGCTGTTTTTT.

J is TRBJ2-2 and V is TRBV2, with TRBD2 identical over 9 bases. This CDR3 has 15 residues. The trim removed 6 bases at V and 6 bases at J, leaving 8 bases unmatched. The germline gives CDR1 SNHLY, CDR2 FYNNEI. The CDR3 is CASRELAGPSGELFF. CDR3 nucleotide sequence: TGTGCCAGCAGGGAACTAGCGGGCCCCTCCGGGGAGCTGTTTTTT.

This clonotype was detected a few times. V usage is TRBV20-1 and J usage is TRBJ2-3; no clear D gene. CDR1 and CDR2 from the germline V gene are DFQATT and SNEGSKA (reference sequence). The CDR3 totals 11 residues. Trimming removed 3 bases at V and 5 bases at J, with 6 bases between. CDR3 coding DNA: TGCAGTGCTAGCGAGGAAGATACGCAGTATTTT. Translating gives CSASEEDTQYF.